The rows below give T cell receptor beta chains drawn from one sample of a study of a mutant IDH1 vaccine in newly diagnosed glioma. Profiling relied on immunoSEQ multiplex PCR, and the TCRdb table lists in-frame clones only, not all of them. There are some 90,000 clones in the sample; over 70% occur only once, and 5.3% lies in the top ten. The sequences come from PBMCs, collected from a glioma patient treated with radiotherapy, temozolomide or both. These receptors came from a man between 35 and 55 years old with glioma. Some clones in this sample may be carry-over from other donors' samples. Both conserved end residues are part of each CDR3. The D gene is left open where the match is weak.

CDR3: CASSMGGSGSPLHF
length: 14
D: .
J: TRBJ1-6
V: TRBV19

CDR3: CASSEALHEKLFF
length: 13
D: .
J: TRBJ1-4
V: TRBV2

CDR3: CASSLSGGAYEQYF
length: 14
D: TRBD2
J: TRBJ2-7
V: TRBV2

CDR3: CASSSGVYYGYTF
length: 13
D: .
J: TRBJ1-2
V: TRBV5-1

CDR3: CASSIFAGDETQYF
length: 14
D: .
J: TRBJ2-5
V: TRBV19

CDR3: CASTQRTGNTIYF
length: 13
D: .
J: TRBJ1-3
V: TRBV2

CDR3: CASSVLDTVNEKLFF
length: 15
D: .
J: TRBJ1-4
V: TRBV9

CDR3: CASSSEAAASYEQYF
length: 15
D: .
J: TRBJ2-7
V: TRBV6-5

CDR3: CASSMGQLGETQYF
length: 14
D: TRBD1
J: TRBJ2-5
V: TRBV19

CDR3: CASSSGQGRAEAFF
length: 14
D: TRBD1
J: TRBJ1-1
V: TRBV6-5

CDR3: CAYEGIRRGPIFF
length: 13
D: .
J: TRBJ1-1
V: TRBV30

CDR3: CASSRDTHYGYTF
length: 13
D: .
J: TRBJ1-2
V: TRBV19

CDR3: CASSLLEGGPQGTQYF
length: 16
D: .
J: TRBJ2-5
V: TRBV5-6

CDR3: CASSIKRWGRTGYTF
length: 15
D: .
J: TRBJ1-2
V: TRBV19

CDR3: CASSGGPGSGANVLTF
length: 16
D: .
J: TRBJ2-6
V: TRBV28

CDR3: CASSDDGNQPQHF
length: 13
D: .
J: TRBJ1-5
V: TRBV2

CDR3: CASRDRGKNSPLHF
length: 14
D: TRBD1
J: TRBJ1-6
V: TRBV6-6

CDR3: CSVEREIGTYGYTF
length: 14
D: .
J: TRBJ1-2
V: TRBV29-1

CDR3: CASRRGLAGGYEQYF
length: 15
D: TRBD2
J: TRBJ2-7
V: TRBV5-1

CDR3: CASSGDEQFF
length: 10
D: .
J: TRBJ2-1
V: TRBV9

CDR3: CASSTDTNPKEQYF
length: 14
D: .
J: TRBJ2-7
V: TRBV27

CDR3: CASRTDFRADTQYF
length: 14
D: .
J: TRBJ2-3
V: TRBV5-4

CDR3: CASSLSTGENQPQHF
length: 15
D: TRBD1
J: TRBJ1-5
V: TRBV5-1

CDR3: CAWGRGGFNTGELFF
length: 15
D: .
J: TRBJ2-2
V: TRBV30

CDR3: CASSYSRTGDSYEQYF
length: 16
D: .
J: TRBJ2-7
V: TRBV6-5

CDR3: CAISERVTNEKLFF
length: 14
D: .
J: TRBJ1-4
V: TRBV10-3